These 18 T cell receptor beta chains came from one sample sequenced in a study of T-cell reconstitution after alpha-beta-depleted transplantation in children. Unique molecular identifiers were used in preparing the TCRbeta library. TCRdb re-called the PCR reads with MiXCR, one entry per CDR3 protein. The table has a few hundred thousand distinct CDR3 sequences, about 20% seen once; the top ten hold around 4%. This sample comprised PBMCs from the stem cell graft donor, obtained from the stem cell graft. The receptors shown here come from a human donor who donated a stem cell graft to a child with acute myeloid leukemia.

This clonotype was seen more than once but under ten times. The J gene is TRBJ2-7, the V gene TRBV29-1; 9 bases line up with TRBD1. The CDR3 covers 13 residues. CDR1 and CDR2 (germline): SQVTM, ANQGSEA. J lost 6 bases, V lost 7 bases, and 10 bases had no gene match. CDR3 amino acids: CSAALGQGREQYF. CDR3 nucleotide sequence: TGCAGCGCCGCCCTGGGACAGGGTCGCGAGCAGTACTTC.

This chain connects TRBV9 to TRBJ2-7, with D tentatively TRBD2 (5 bases). The V gene lost 0 bases and the J gene lost 5 bases, with 6 bases spanning the gap. The CDR3 loop spans 12 amino acids. CDR1 SGDLS and CDR2 YYNGEE come from the germline V gene. DNA of the CDR3: TGTGCCAGCAGCGTAGGGGAGAACGAGCAGTACTTC. Amino acid sequence: CASSVGENEQYF.

V and J are TRBV28 and TRBJ2-1; the D is unclear. Germline CDR1 reads MDHEN; CDR2 reads SYDVKM. V lost 6 bases to trimming and J lost 2 bases, with 17 bases between them. The CDR3 length is 16 residues. The CDR3 is CASRATVGGTYNEQFF. The CDR3 DNA follows: TGTGCCAGCAGAGCCACCGTTGGTGGGACCTACAATGAGCAGTTCTTC.

A few counts support this clonotype. This chain joins TRBV7-9 and TRBJ2-7; 8 bases are shared with TRBD2. V gave up 5 bases and J gave up 6 bases; unmatched junction bases: 12. CDR1 is SEHNR, CDR2 FQNEAQ, per germline (reference sequence). The CDR3 sequence is 15 residues long. The CDR3 sequence is CASSPREGDTSEQYF. The CDR3 DNA sequence: TGTGCCAGCAGCCCCCGGGAGGGGGACACGAGCGAGCAGTACTTC.

This clonotype was counted between two and nine times. This chain joins TRBV11-1 and TRBJ2-1; weak D call: TRBD2 (6 bases). CDR3 length equals 18 residues. Germline values: CDR1 SGHAT, CDR2 FQDESV (reference sequence). Trimming shortened V by 1 base and J by 6 bases, and 22 bases separated the two germline ends. The CDR3 nucleotides are TGTGCCAGCAGCTTAGGCTGGGGTGGGCTAGCGATTTCCAATGAGCAGTTCTTC. Its protein is CASSLGWGGLAISNEQFF.

This clonotype came up a few times. This sequence joins TRBV20-1 and TRBJ2-4, with D perhaps TRBD1 (7 bases). V shed 6 bases and J shed 2 bases, with 20 bases lying between them. The CDR3 totals 16 residues. The germline V gene encodes CDR1 DFQATT and CDR2 SNEGSKA (reference sequence). CDR3 nucleotide sequence: TGCAGTGCCCACCTCCCACAGGGGACTTCCAAAAACATTCAGTACTTC. It encodes CSAHLPQGTSKNIQYF.

This clonotype was picked up a small number of times. CDR3 in amino acids: CSVDLRGFNEQFF. Written as DNA, the CDR3 is TGCAGCGTTGATTTAAGGGGTTTCAATGAGCAGTTCTTC. This chain links TRBV29-1 with TRBJ2-1, with a possible D match to TRBD1 (5 bases). V lost 3 bases, J lost 6 bases, and 12 bases lay in between. Per germline, CDR1 SQVTM and CDR2 ANQGSEA. CDR3 length: 13 amino acids.

This clonotype appeared many times. The chain has TRBV20-1 and TRBJ2-1; 11 positions match TRBD2. This CDR3 spans 14 amino acids. Germline CDR1 reads DFQATT; CDR2 reads SNEGSKA (reference sequence). V was clipped by 6 bases and J by 4 bases; unmatched bases: 5. The CDR3 loop reads CSATSSGGYNEQFF. Here the CDR3 DNA reads TGCAGTGCCACATCTAGCGGGGGGTACAATGAGCAGTTCTTC.

This clonotype was recorded a few times. V is TRBV7-6 and J is TRBJ2-3, with TRBD1 matching over 9 bases. The CDR3 extends over 14 amino acids. CDR1 is SGHVS and CDR2 is FNYEAQ in the germline V gene. J lost 3 bases, V lost 5 bases, and 3 bases had no gene match. CDR3 coding DNA: TGTGCCAGCAGCCCGGACAGGGGAACAGATACGCAGTATTTT. Protein sequence: CASSPDRGTDTQYF.

In its sample, this clonotype was seen many times. The J gene is TRBJ2-3, the V gene TRBV12-3 or TRBV12-4, with 8 bases fitting TRBD2. The CDR3 consists of 15 residues. V dropped 2 bases and J dropped 3; count of bases not matched to a gene: 4. CDR3 region: CASSLLAGSTDTQYF. DNA of the CDR3: TGTGCCAGCAGTTTATTAGCGGGAAGTACAGATACGCAGTATTTT.

The chain links TRBV20-1 to TRBJ2-1; 10 bases line up with TRBD2. The trim removed 0 bases at V and 6 bases at J, leaving 5 bases unmatched. CDR3 length: 15 residues. Germline V gene sequence: CDR1 DFQATT, CDR2 SNEGSKA (reference sequence). In DNA form, the CDR3 reads TGCAGTGCTAGAGAAGGAACTAGCGGGACCAATGAGCAGTTCTTC. Its translation is CSAREGTSGTNEQFF.

This clonotype was seen many times. V usage is TRBV29-1 and J usage is TRBJ2-1, with no clear D. CDR1 is SQVTM, CDR2 ANQGSEA, per germline. Trimming removed 6 bases from V and 3 bases from J, with 6 bases in between. The CDR3 runs to 11 residues. This chain's CDR3 is CSVSDYNEQFF. CDR3 in DNA: TGCAGCGTATCCGACTACAATGAGCAGTTCTTC.

Many counts were recorded for this clonotype. The genes are TRBV6-5 and TRBJ2-7; 11 bases fit TRBD2. Per the germline V gene, CDR1 is MNHEY and CDR2 is SVGAGI. Trimming at V came to 2 bases and at J to 2 bases, leaving 11 bases not matched to a gene. The CDR3 has 18 residues. The CDR3 DNA reads as TGTGCCAGCAGTTACGCGATAACAGGGACTAGCGGTCCCTACGAGCAGTACTTC. This translates into CASSYAITGTSGPYEQYF.

This clonotype was detected many times. The chain is built from TRBV27 and TRBJ2-1, with 9 nucleotides matching TRBD2. J gave up 6 bases and V 5 bases, and 14 bases lay outside the gene matches. This CDR3 has 17 residues. Germline assignment: CDR1 MNHEY and CDR2 SMNVEV (reference sequence). CDR3 residues: CASSNWGPAGGLNEQFF. In nucleotides, the CDR3 is TGTGCCAGCAGTAACTGGGGGCCAGCGGGAGGACTCAATGAGCAGTTCTTC.

This chain connects TRBV28 to TRBJ2-5; possibly TRBD1 for D (6 bases). V was shortened by 7 bases and J by 1 base, with 16 bases between the two germline ends. The CDR3 has 15 amino acids. Germline V gene lookup returns CDR1 MDHEN and CDR2 SYDVKM. CDR3 region: CASTVTQGPQETQYF. Here the CDR3 DNA reads TGTGCCAGCACCGTCACACAGGGTCCCCAAGAGACCCAGTACTTC.

This clonotype appeared many times. The chain carries TRBV5-1 and TRBJ2-7, with 7 bases matching TRBD1. The CDR3 runs to 13 residues. V lost 10 bases and J lost 1; bases outside the gene matches: 8. Germline V gene sequence: CDR1 SGHRS, CDR2 YFSETQ. The CDR3 region has the DNA TGCGCCCATAGACAGGGCCCTTCCTACGAGCAGTACTTC. This translates into CAHRQGPSYEQYF.

This clonotype turned up a few times. The chain couples TRBV29-1 to TRBJ2-7; tentatively, D is TRBD1 (6 bases). This CDR3 is 13 amino acids long. Germline V gene sequence: CDR1 SQVTM, CDR2 ANQGSEA. Deletions cut 3 bases from V and 5 bases from J, with 14 bases between. CDR3: CSVDEGVGHEQYF. In DNA form, the CDR3 reads TGCAGCGTTGATGAGGGGGTGGGTCACGAGCAGTACTTC.

V is TRBV5-4 and J is TRBJ2-4; TRBD1 is a possible D gene (7 bases). CDR3 length equals 15 residues. CDR1 and CDR2 (germline): SGHNT, YYREEE (reference sequence). The ends were cut back, 6 bases at V and 5 bases at J, with 18 bases in the middle. The CDR3 spells CASISQGEDQNIQYF. CDR3 coding DNA: TGTGCCAGCATCTCTCAGGGGGAGGATCAAAACATTCAGTACTTC.